The 17 T cell receptor beta chains reported below all come from one sample, sequenced in a study of CD8 T cells in Susac syndrome. The authors reverse transcribed 0.5 to 1 ug RNA with random hexamers. TCRdb reprocessed the immunoSEQ multiplex PCR reads via MiXCR and lists one record per CDR3 protein. The data contain about 200,000 distinct CDR3 sequences, roughly 96% of them singletons. The sample was CD4+ T cells from PBMCs. These receptors originate from a human donor in good health.

This chain uses TRBV27 with TRBJ1-2, with D hard to call. Trimming took off 0 bases at V and 3 bases at J, with 5 bases between the two ends. The CDR3 has 13 amino acids. Germline V gives CDR1 MNHEY, CDR2 SMNVEV (reference sequence). Here the CDR3 reads CASSLSIYYGYTF. The DNA of the CDR3 is TGTGCCAGCAGTTTATCCATATACTATGGCTACACCTTC.

The genes are TRBV2 and TRBJ2-6; no clear D. The CDR3 runs to 17 residues. Per the germline V gene, CDR1 is SNHLY and CDR2 is FYNNEI. Trimming cost V 10 bases and J 3 bases, with 22 bases left between them. The CDR3 loop reads CAIRVPLGISGANVLTF. CDR3 in DNA: TGTGCCATCCGCGTCCCTCTAGGAATCAGTGGGGCCAACGTCCTGACTTTC.

For the CDR3, the DNA is TGCAGTGCTGCCCCATTAGCGGGAGTACCGGATACGCAGTATTTT. Protein: CSAAPLAGVPDTQYF. The chain joins TRBV20-1 to TRBJ2-3, with TRBD2 identical over 9 bases. The CDR3 covers 15 residues. After removal of 5 bases from V and 6 bases from J, the junction contained 12 bases not matched to a gene. CDR1 and CDR2 (germline): DFQATT, SNEGSKA (reference sequence).

Only one count was recorded for this clonotype. CDR3 nucleotides: TGTGCCAGCACCGCTATCCGGGACGGGGGCTACACCTTC. Encoded protein: CASTAIRDGGYTF. The chain recombines TRBV11-2 with TRBJ1-2; D is perhaps TRBD1 (5 bases). Germline-derived CDR1 and CDR2 are SGHAT and FQNNGV. This CDR3 spans 13 amino acids. V lost 7 bases and J 8 bases, leaving 17 bases between the germline ends.

The CDR3 sequence is CASSWTGAGELFF. The CDR3, as DNA: TGCGCCAGCAGCTGGACAGGGGCCGGGGAGCTGTTTTTT. The genes are TRBV4-1 and TRBJ2-2; the match to TRBD1 covers 9 bases. The CDR3 has 13 amino acids. Looked up from germline, CDR1 is MGHRA and CDR2 is YSYEKL. After removal of 5 bases from V and 6 bases from J, the junction contained 1 base not matched to a gene.

The chain carries TRBV24-1 and TRBJ2-3, with 7 bases lining up with TRBD1. The germline CDR1 and CDR2 sequences are KGHDR and SFDVKD. The trim removed 3 bases at V and 4 bases at J, leaving 3 bases unmatched. The CDR3 contains 14 residues. CDR3: CATSDRTGPDTQYF. CDR3 in DNA: TGTGCCACCAGTGATCGGACAGGTCCAGATACGCAGTATTTT.

The V call is TRBV19, the J call TRBJ2-2; the D gene is possibly TRBD1 (6 bases). Germline lookup yields CDR1 LNHDA and CDR2 SQIVND (reference sequence). Trimming removed 3 bases from V and 1 base from J, with 6 bases in between. The CDR3 length is 14 residues. The CDR3 DNA sequence: TGTGCCAGTAGTATGGGACAGAACACCGGGGAGCTGTTTTTT. It codes for CASSMGQNTGELFF.

The rearrangement joins TRBV29-1 to TRBJ1-5; possibly TRBD1 for D (6 bases). Germline assignment: CDR1 SQVTM and CDR2 ANQGSEA. This CDR3 comprises 14 residues. The V end lost 4 bases, the J end lost 11 bases, and 21 bases lay between the germline ends. CDR3 sequence: CSVVVQGSGGTQHF. The CDR3 DNA sequence: TGCAGCGTTGTCGTTCAGGGGTCGGGGGGGACCCAGCATTTT.

The chain joins TRBV6-4 to TRBJ2-6; D unresolved. With 5 bases removed from V and 0 bases from J, the gap between germline ends came to 11 bases. CDR1 is MRHNA and CDR2 is SNTAGT in the germline V gene. This CDR3 spans 16 amino acids. This chain's CDR3 is CASSRTPNSGANVLTF. CDR3 bases: TGTGCCAGCAGTCGCACCCCCAACTCTGGGGCCAACGTCCTGACTTTC.

The chain employs TRBV7-8 and TRBJ2-7; no firm D call. V lost 5 bases, J lost 0 bases, and 8 bases lay in between. There are 13 residues in the CDR3. CDR1 and CDR2 (germline): SGHVS, FQNEAQ. CDR3 sequence reads: CASSPRYSYEQYV. The CDR3 coding sequence is TGTGCCAGCAGCCCGCGTTACTCCTACGAGCAGTACGTC.

The chain has TRBV18 and TRBJ1-2; D uncertain. The CDR3 is 16 residues long. Trimming left V 0 bases short and J 7 bases short, with 18 bases between. CDR1 is KGHSH, CDR2 LQKENI, per germline. The CDR3 bases are TGTGCCAGCTCACCACCCTCGGACGGCCCCTGGGGTGGCTACACCTTC. Protein: CASSPPSDGPWGGYTF.

V gene TRBV4-3 combines with J gene TRBJ1-5, with D perhaps matching TRBD1 (5 bases). The CDR3 runs 15 residues. Germline V gene sequence: CDR1 LGHNA, CDR2 YSLEER. V was shortened by 0 bases and J by 3 bases, with 9 bases between the two germline ends. CDR3 region: CASSQDWGYNQPQHF. CDR3 bases: TGCGCCAGCAGCCAAGATTGGGGGTACAATCAGCCCCAGCATTTT.

The rearrangement links TRBV15 to TRBJ2-7; D unresolved. V was shortened by 0 bases and J by 2 bases, with 5 bases between the two germline ends. The CDR3 consists of 13 residues. Germline CDR1 is LNHNV and CDR2 is YYDKDF (reference sequence). CDR3 loop: CATSREWPYEQYV. Here the CDR3 DNA reads TGTGCCACCAGCAGAGAATGGCCCTACGAGCAGTACGTC.

This clonotype occurred once. The rearrangement uses TRBV7-2 and TRBJ2-7; TRBD2 matches at 9 bases. Trimming took 2 bases from V and 5 from J; bases not matched to a gene: 1. CDR1 SGHTA and CDR2 FQGNSA come from the germline V gene. The CDR3 extends over 13 amino acids. In nucleotides, the CDR3 is TGTGCCAGCAGCTTACAGCGGGGGGACGAGCAGTACTTC. Translated, it gives CASSLQRGDEQYF.

The chain joins TRBV29-1 to TRBJ1-2; 7 bases align to TRBD1. The germline CDR1 and CDR2 sequences are SQVTM and ANQGSEA. CDR3 length equals 14 residues. The V and J ends lost 2 bases and 0 bases, in that order; junction bases with no gene match: 3. CDR3 residues: CSVEQGTANYGYTF. The CDR3 DNA reads as TGCAGCGTTGAACAGGGGACAGCTAACTATGGCTACACCTTC.

This chain's CDR3 is CASSLREASYNEQFF. For the CDR3, the DNA is TGCGCCAGCTCTCTAAGGGAAGCGTCCTACAATGAGCAGTTCTTC. This chain uses TRBV5-1 with TRBJ2-1; D is uncertain. The V and J ends lost 7 bases and 1 base respectively, with 15 bases between them. Germline V lookup: CDR1 SGHRS, CDR2 YFSETQ. This CDR3 spans 15 amino acids.

CDR3 nucleotides: TGTGCCAGCTCACCAAGTGGAGGGCGGGAGCATTTT. Translated: CASSPSGGREHF. This chain connects TRBV18 to TRBJ1-5; D remains ambiguous. Trimming took 2 bases from V and 14 from J, leaving 13 bases between them. The CDR3 length is 12 residues. Germline values: CDR1 KGHSH, CDR2 LQKENI.